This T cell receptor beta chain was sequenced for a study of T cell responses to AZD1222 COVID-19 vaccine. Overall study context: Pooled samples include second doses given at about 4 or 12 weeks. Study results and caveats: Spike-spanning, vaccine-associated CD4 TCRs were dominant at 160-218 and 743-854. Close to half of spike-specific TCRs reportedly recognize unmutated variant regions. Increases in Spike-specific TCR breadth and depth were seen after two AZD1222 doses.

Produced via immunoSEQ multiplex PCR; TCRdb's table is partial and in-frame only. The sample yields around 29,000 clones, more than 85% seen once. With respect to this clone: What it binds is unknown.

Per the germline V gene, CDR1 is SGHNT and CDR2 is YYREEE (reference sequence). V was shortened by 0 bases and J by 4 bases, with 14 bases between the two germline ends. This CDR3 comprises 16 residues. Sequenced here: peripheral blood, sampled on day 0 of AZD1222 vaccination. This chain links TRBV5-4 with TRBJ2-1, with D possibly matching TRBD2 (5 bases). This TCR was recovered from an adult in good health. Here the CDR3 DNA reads TGTGCCAGCAGCTTGGAGGTGGGGAGTACTTACAATGAGCAGTTCTTC. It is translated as CASSLEVGSTYNEQFF.